A single sample gave rise to the 11 T cell receptor beta chains below, sequenced in a study of cytomegalovirus exposure and HLA in healthy donors. PCR was performed using 60 Vbeta and 13 Jbeta primers. Using immunoSEQ multiplex PCR, the repertoire was profiled, and TCRdb retains in-frame clones only, with some absent. This repertoire shows about 140,000 clones, around 83% found once; its top ten account for roughly 1.2%. Sequenced input: PBMCs. These receptors all come from a male donor in good health and CMV-seropositive.

The rearrangement joins TRBV4-2 to TRBJ2-2, with TRBD2 matching over 8 bases. Germline V gene lookup returns CDR1 LGHNA and CDR2 YNFKEQ. The CDR3 has 16 residues. Trimming at V came to 0 bases and at J to 7 bases, leaving 7 bases not matched to a gene. For the CDR3, the DNA is TGTGCCAGCAGCCAAGATTTAGCGGGATCCGGCGGGGAGCTGTTTTTT. It codes for CASSQDLAGSGGELFF.

This clone was counted only a few times. V usage is TRBV19 and J usage is TRBJ1-1, with D uncertain. This CDR3 comprises 12 residues. CDR1 is LNHDA, CDR2 SQIVND, per germline (reference sequence). Trimming shortened V by 3 bases and J by 4 bases, and 6 bases separated the two germline ends. The CDR3 DNA is TGTGCCAGTAGTATCGGTCGCACTGAAGCTTTCTTT. It yields the protein CASSIGRTEAFF.

CDR3 bases: TGCGCCAGCAGTGAGTCGGGACAGGGATTCAATGAGCAGTTCTTC. Translation: CASSESGQGFNEQFF. The V call is TRBV10-1, the J call TRBJ2-1; 9 bases map to TRBD1. Germline V CDR1 and CDR2: WNHNN, SYGVQD (reference sequence). V shed 0 bases and J 6 bases; nucleotides not matched to a gene: 3. The CDR3 consists of 15 residues.

The rearrangement joins TRBV10-3 to TRBJ2-3; a weak D match, TRBD2 (7 bases). This CDR3 has 15 amino acids. Germline assignment: CDR1 ENHRY and CDR2 SYGVKD. The germline V and J ends were trimmed by 8 bases and 1 base, with 16 bases remaining between them. The CDR3 bases are TGTGCCATCTTATCGGGGAGGGGGGGCACAGATACGCAGTATTTT. It codes for CAILSGRGGTDTQYF.

This chain links TRBV6-1 with TRBJ2-5; D may be TRBD2 (6 bases). This CDR3 region has 15 residues. Trimming took 2 bases from V and 1 from J, leaving 11 bases between them. CDR1 MNHNS and CDR2 SASEGT come from the germline V gene. CDR3 in DNA: TGTGCCAGCAGTGAAAGGGGACTGACCCAAGAGACCCAGTACTTC. Protein product: CASSERGLTQETQYF.

CDR3 residues: CASGLRSGSRNEQFF. The CDR3 coding sequence is TGTGCTAGTGGTTTGCGTAGCGGGAGTAGGAATGAGCAGTTCTTC. The chain uses TRBV12-5 and TRBJ2-1; 9 bases fit TRBD2. V trimming: 2 bases; J trimming: 7 bases; junction bases outside the gene matches: 6. The CDR3 is 15 amino acids. Germline V gene lookup returns CDR1 LGHNT and CDR2 FRNRAP.

The chain links TRBV7-8 to TRBJ2-3, with TRBD2 as a possible D gene (5 bases). Looked up from germline, CDR1 is SGHVS and CDR2 is FQNEAQ. CDR3 length: 13 residues. V gave up 8 bases and J gave up 1 base, with 10 bases separating them. CDR3 nucleotide sequence: TGTGCCAGCGGCGAGGGCGGCACAGATACGCAGTATTTT. Protein product: CASGEGGTDTQYF.

The chain recombines TRBV5-8 with TRBJ2-1, with D hard to call. V lost 5 bases and J lost 9, with 18 bases in between. The CDR3 consists of 14 residues. Germline V gene sequence: CDR1 SGHTS, CDR2 YDEGEE. As DNA, the CDR3 is TGTGCCAGCAGTCTCGGAGTATCGCGCGGTGAGCAGTTCTTC. It codes for CASSLGVSRGEQFF.

The rearrangement uses TRBV5-6 and TRBJ2-1; TRBD2 matches 7 bases. J gave up 3 bases and V 0 bases, and 6 bases lay outside the gene matches. The CDR3 spans 16 residues. CDR1 is SGHDT, CDR2 YYEEEE, per germline. The CDR3 nucleotides read TGTGCCAGCAGCTTGGCGGCTAGCGGAATCTACAATGAGCAGTTCTTC. Translation: CASSLAASGIYNEQFF.

V usage is TRBV9 and J usage is TRBJ2-3, with 9 bases identical to TRBD2. The length of the CDR3 is 14 residues. The J segment lost 7 bases and the V segment lost 4 bases, leaving 7 bases of the junction unmatched. CDR1 SGDLS and CDR2 YYNGEE come from the germline V gene. The CDR3 DNA reads TGTGCCAGCAGCTCTAGCGGGGCCCTGTATACGCAGTATTTT. Its translation is CASSSSGALYTQYF.

The chain couples TRBV6-5 to TRBJ2-3, with D possibly matching TRBD2 (7 bases). Trimming took 5 bases from V and 2 from J, leaving 11 bases between them. The CDR3 extends over 14 amino acids. Germline V gene data show CDR1 as MNHEY and CDR2 as SVGAGI. The CDR3 here is CASSRGGVTDTQYF. In DNA, the CDR3 is TGTGCCAGCAGTAGGGGGGGGGTCACAGATACGCAGTATTTT.